This T cell receptor beta chain was sequenced in a study of shared clonotypes between healthy human individuals. Findings and caveats of the study: The four-donor shared clonotypes exceeded non-shared clonotypes in generation probability, with non-shared ones scoring lower.

The study ran the assay at deep level. Sequenced by immunoSEQ multiplex PCR; TCRdb stores in-frame clones only, minus some. This table holds over a million clones, approximately 72% found once. Subsets obtained from CD4+ cells comprised CD45RA+ naive and CD45RA-negative memory cells. To note about this clone: The antigen is undetermined.

This CDR3 has 12 residues. Per the germline V gene, CDR1 is SQVTM and CDR2 is ANQGSEA. Between the trimmed V and J ends, which lost 4 bases and 5 bases, there was a span of 9 bases. Sequenced input: memory CD4+ T cells sorted from blood. Stated subset: CD45RA-negative fraction. The source of this sequence is a man between 18 and 29 years old in good health. The genes are TRBV29-1 and TRBJ1-5, with D possibly TRBD1 on 6 matching bases. The CDR3 loop reads CSVGSGDQPQHF. The CDR3 DNA follows: TGCAGCGTTGGATCAGGGGATCAGCCCCAGCATTTT. Together with reference TRBV29-1 and TRBJ1-5, the CDR3 gives the full variable domain: SAVISQKPSRDICQRGTSLTIQCQVDSQVTMMFWYRQQPGQSLTLIATANQGSEATYESGFVIDKFPISRPNLTFSTLTVSNMSPEDSSIYLCSVGSGDQPQHFGDGTRLSIL.